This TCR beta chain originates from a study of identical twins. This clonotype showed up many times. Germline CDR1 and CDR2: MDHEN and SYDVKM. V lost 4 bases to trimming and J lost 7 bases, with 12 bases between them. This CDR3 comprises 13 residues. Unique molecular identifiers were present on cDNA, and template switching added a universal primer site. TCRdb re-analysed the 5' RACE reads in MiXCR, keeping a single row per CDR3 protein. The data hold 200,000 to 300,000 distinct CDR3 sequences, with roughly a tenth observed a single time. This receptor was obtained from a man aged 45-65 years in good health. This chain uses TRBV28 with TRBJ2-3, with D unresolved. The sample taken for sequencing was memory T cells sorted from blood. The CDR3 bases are TGTGCCAGCAGTTCAGGACCAACTTATACGCAGTATTTT. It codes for CASSSGPTYTQYF.